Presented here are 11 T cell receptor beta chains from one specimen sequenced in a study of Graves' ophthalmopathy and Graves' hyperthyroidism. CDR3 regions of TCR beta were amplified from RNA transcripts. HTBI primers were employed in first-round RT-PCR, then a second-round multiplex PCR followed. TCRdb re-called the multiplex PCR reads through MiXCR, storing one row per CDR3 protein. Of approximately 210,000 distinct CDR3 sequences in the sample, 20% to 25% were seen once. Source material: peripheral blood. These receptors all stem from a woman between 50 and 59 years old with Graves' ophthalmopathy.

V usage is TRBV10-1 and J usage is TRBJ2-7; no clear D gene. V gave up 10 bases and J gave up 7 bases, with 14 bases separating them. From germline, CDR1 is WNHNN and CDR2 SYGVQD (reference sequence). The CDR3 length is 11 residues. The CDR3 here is CANPARREQYF. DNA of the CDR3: TGCGCCAACCCGGCCCGGAGAGAGCAGTACTTC.

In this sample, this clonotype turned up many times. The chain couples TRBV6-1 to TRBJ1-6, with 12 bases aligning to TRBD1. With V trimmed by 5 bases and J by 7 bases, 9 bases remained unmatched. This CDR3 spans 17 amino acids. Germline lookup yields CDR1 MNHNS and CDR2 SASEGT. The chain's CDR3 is CASSRAGQGARNSPLHF. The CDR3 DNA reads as TGTGCCAGCAGTAGAGCGGGACAGGGGGCACGGAATTCACCCCTCCACTTT.

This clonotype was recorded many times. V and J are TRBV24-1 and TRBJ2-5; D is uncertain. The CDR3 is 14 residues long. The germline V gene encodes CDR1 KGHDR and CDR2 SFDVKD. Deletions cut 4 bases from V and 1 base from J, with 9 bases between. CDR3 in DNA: TGTGCCACCAGTGACAAGGGCTTCCAAGAGACCCAGTACTTC. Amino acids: CATSDKGFQETQYF.

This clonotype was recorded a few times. The CDR3 reads CASSPHGQRTEAFF. The CDR3, as DNA: TGTGCCAGCAGCCCGCACGGACAGAGAACTGAAGCTTTCTTT. The chain carries TRBV5-4 and TRBJ1-1, with D tentatively TRBD1 (6 bases). The CDR3 has 14 amino acids. The V end lost 4 bases, the J end lost 5 bases, and 15 bases lay between the germline ends. Germline lookup yields CDR1 SGHNT and CDR2 YYREEE (reference sequence).

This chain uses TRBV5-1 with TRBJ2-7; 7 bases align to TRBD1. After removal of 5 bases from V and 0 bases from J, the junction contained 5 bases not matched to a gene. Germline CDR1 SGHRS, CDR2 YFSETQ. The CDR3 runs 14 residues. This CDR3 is CASRGQDGSYEQYF. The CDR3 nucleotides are TGCGCCAGCAGAGGACAGGACGGCTCCTACGAGCAGTACTTC.

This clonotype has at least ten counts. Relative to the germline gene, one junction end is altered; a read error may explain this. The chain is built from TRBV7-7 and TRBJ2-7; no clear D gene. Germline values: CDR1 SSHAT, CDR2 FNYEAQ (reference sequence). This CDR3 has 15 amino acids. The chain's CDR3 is CASSFPPVSSYEQYF. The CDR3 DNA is TGTGCTAGCAGCTTCCCCCCCGTGAGCTCCTACGAGCAGTACTTC.

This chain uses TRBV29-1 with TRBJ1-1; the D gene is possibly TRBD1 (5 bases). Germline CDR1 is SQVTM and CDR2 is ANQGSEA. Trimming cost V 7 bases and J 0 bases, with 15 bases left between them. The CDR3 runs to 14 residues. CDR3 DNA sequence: TGCAGCGCCGTGGAGGGACGGATGAACACTGAAGCTTTCTTT. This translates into CSAVEGRMNTEAFF.

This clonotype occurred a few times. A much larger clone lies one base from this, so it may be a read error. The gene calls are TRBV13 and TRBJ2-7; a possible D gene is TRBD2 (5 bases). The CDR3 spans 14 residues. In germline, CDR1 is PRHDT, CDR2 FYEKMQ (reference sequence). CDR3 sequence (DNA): TGTGCCGGCAGCTTGAGGGATCTCCGCTACGAGCAGTACTTC. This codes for CAGSLRDLRYEQYF.

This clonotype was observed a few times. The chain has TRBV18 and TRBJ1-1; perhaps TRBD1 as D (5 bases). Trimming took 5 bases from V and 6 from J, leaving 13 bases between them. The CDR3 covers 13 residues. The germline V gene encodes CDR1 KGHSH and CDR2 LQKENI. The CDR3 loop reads CASSRTGASEAFF. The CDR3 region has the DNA TGTGCCAGCTCAAGAACCGGGGCCTCTGAAGCTTTCTTT.

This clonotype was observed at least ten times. Here the CDR3 reads CSAERGTYEQYF. CDR3 DNA sequence: TGCAGTGCCGAGAGGGGGACCTACGAGCAGTACTTC. V gene TRBV20-1 combines with J gene TRBJ2-7; D perhaps matches TRBD1 (6 bases). The CDR3 is made up of 12 amino acids. Per the germline V gene, CDR1 is DFQATT and CDR2 is SNEGSKA (reference sequence). Trimming took 6 bases from V and 2 from J, leaving 11 bases between them.

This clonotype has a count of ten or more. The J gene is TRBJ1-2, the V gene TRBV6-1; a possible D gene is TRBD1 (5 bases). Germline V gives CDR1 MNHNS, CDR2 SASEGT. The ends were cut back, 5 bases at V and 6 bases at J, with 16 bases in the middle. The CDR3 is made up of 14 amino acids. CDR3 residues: CASSPRQGLDGYTF. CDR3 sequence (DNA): TGTGCCAGCAGTCCACGCCAGGGTCTCGATGGCTACACCTTC.